What follows are 8 T cell receptor beta chains derived from one specimen sequenced in a study of blood T cell repertoires in COVID-19 (dated by TCRdb to 2020 to 2021). Libraries were made using the immunoSEQ multiplex PCR assay. The clones in this table, taken by TCRdb from immuneACCESS, are in-frame only. Not every clone is retained; where verified, under half of the shortfall comes from an unresolved V gene, and the cause of the rest is unknown. The sample contains 200,000 to 300,000 clones, roughly 76% of them found a single time. 6% to 8% of the sample goes to the ten largest clones. Sequenced input: peripheral blood. These TCRs come from a woman of 80 years or more with COVID-19, enrolled during active disease.

This clone was recorded once. Here the CDR3 reads CASDTGGRETQYF. CDR3 in DNA: TGCGCCAGCGATACAGGGGGCAGGGAGACCCAGTACTTC. The J gene is TRBJ2-5, the V gene TRBV5-1, with TRBD1 identical over 9 bases. Germline V gives CDR1 SGHRS, CDR2 YFSETQ. V was pared by 7 bases and J by 5 bases, with 6 bases of the junction left unmatched. This CDR3 region has 13 residues.

The chain recombines TRBV27 with TRBJ2-3; 9 bases line up with TRBD2. Trimming at V came to 5 bases and at J to 9 bases, leaving 12 bases not matched to a gene. This CDR3 spans 15 amino acids. Germline CDR1 and CDR2: MNHEY and SMNVEV (reference sequence). The CDR3 coding sequence is TGTGCCAGCAGTCTTAGCGGGGGATTTCTTCAGACGCAGTATTTT. Translating it yields CASSLSGGFLQTQYF.

This clone occurred a few times. The genes are TRBV5-4 and TRBJ2-5, with TRBD1 identical over 8 bases. Trimming at V came to 4 bases and at J to 4 bases, leaving 9 bases not matched to a gene. CDR1 is SGHNT and CDR2 is YYREEE in the germline V gene (reference sequence). The CDR3 spans 15 residues. The CDR3 reads CASSQLQGVVETQYF. The DNA of the CDR3 is TGTGCCAGCAGCCAATTACAGGGGGTAGTAGAGACCCAGTACTTC.

The chain couples TRBV18 to TRBJ1-2; 7 bases are a match to TRBD1. The CDR3 sequence is 16 residues long. The V and J ends lost 5 bases and 3 bases, in that order; junction bases with no gene match: 12. From germline, CDR1 is KGHSH and CDR2 LQKENI. CDR3 protein: CASSSIRQGQDYGYTF. The CDR3 region has the DNA TGTGCCAGCTCATCAATACGACAGGGCCAAGACTATGGCTACACCTTC.

This chain uses TRBV27 with TRBJ2-7; no firm D call. The CDR3 extends over 14 amino acids. Trimming left V 0 bases short and J 6 bases short, with 12 bases between. Germline CDR1 and CDR2: MNHEY and SMNVEV (reference sequence). The CDR3 sequence: CASSLSARGGEQYF. The CDR3 region has the DNA TGTGCCAGCAGTTTATCGGCGCGCGGTGGCGAGCAGTACTTC.

The rearrangement uses TRBV3-1 (or the pseudogene TRBV3-2) and TRBJ1-2, with 7 positions matching TRBD1. The CDR3 is 12 residues long. Germline V gene data show CDR1 as LGHDT and CDR2 as YNNKEL (reference sequence). With V trimmed by 4 bases and J by 5 bases, 1 base remained unmatched. The CDR3 loop is CASSPGQYGYTF. The CDR3 coding sequence is TGTGCCAGCAGCCCGGGACAGTATGGCTACACCTTC.

Note on this clone: Compared with germline, one end of the junction differs, possibly owing to a read error. The CDR3, as DNA: TGTGCCACCAGTGATTTGCTCGGGGCTAGCGGGAGCATAGATACGCAGTATTTT. Protein: CATSDLLGASGSIDTQYF. This chain joins TRBV24-1 and TRBJ2-3; 10 bases fit TRBD2. Germline V gives CDR1 KGHDR, CDR2 SFDVKD. CDR3 length: 18 residues.

The chain combines TRBV19 with TRBJ1-1, with D unclear. Deletions cut 5 bases from V and 0 bases from J, with 16 bases between. The length of the CDR3 is 16 residues. Germline V lookup: CDR1 LNHDA, CDR2 SQIVND (reference sequence). This CDR3 reads CASSSRLSTVNTEAFF. The DNA for the CDR3 is TGTGCCAGTAGTTCACGACTATCGACGGTGAACACTGAAGCTTTCTTT.